Sequencing of this T cell receptor (beta chain) was carried out in a study of shared clonotypes between healthy human individuals. Study outcomes and limitations: The sole specimen, blood, was sampled, and tissue repertoires likely differ.

Germline CDR1 reads SGDLS; CDR2 reads YYNGEE. Germline trimming cut 4 bases from V and 7 bases from J; bases unmatched to any gene: 7. This CDR3 is 14 amino acids long. In the sorted-subset replicate PCRs, approximately 200 ng DNA, 25,000 to 35,000 T cell genomes, was used. The table came from immunoSEQ multiplex PCR; TCRdb's copy has only in-frame clones and leaves some out. The sample shows about 1.5 million clones, 95% to 99% of them seen only once. A word on this clone: Antigen specificity is unknown.

The gene calls are TRBV9 and TRBJ2-1, with 8 positions matching TRBD2. The sequenced material came from naive CD4+ T cells sorted from blood. Subset: CD45RA+ positively selected. The TCR comes from a man between 25 and 39 years old in good health. The DNA of the CDR3 is TGTGCCAGCAGCTCCGGGACTAGGGGGAATGAGCAGTTCTTC. It translates to CASSSGTRGNEQFF.